This TCR beta chain was recorded in a study of neoadjuvant anti-PD-1 for oral cavity cancer. The wider study: Around day 43, patients without progression received a fourth nivolumab dose before surgery.

There are a few counts of this clone. Its matching antigen is unknown. This table comes from immunoSEQ multiplex PCR, and its TCRdb copy is limited to in-frame clones, with some not included. The profile shows tens of thousands of clones, over 30% of them singletons. Study conclusions and caveats: Expansion of preexisting intratumoral clones was suggested to aid response.

Germline loops: CDR1 SNHLY, CDR2 FYNNEI. Trimming left V 3 bases short and J 3 bases short, with 12 bases between. The CDR3 runs to 15 residues. Time point: after neoadjuvant nivolumab, at surgical resection. The sequence derives from a person aged 35-79 years with oral cavity squamous cell carcinoma. The chain has TRBV2 and TRBJ2-1; D is unresolved. The sequencing here drew on tumor tissue, taken after nivolumab (anti-PD-1) treatment. In DNA, the CDR3 is TGTGCCAGCAGTGAGAACTACAAGGTCTACAATGAGCAGTTCTTC. It translates to CASSENYKVYNEQFF.